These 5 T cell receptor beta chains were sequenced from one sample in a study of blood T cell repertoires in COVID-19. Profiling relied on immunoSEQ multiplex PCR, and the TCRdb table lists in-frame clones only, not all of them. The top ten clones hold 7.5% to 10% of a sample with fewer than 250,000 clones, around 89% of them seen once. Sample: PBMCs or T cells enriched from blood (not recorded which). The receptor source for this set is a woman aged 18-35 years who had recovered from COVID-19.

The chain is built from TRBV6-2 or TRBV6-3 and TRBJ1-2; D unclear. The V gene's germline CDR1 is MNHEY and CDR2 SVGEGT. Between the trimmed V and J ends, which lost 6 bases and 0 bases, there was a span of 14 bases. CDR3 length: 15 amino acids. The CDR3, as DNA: TGTGCCAGCAGCAGTTATACAGAAGCTAACTATGGCTACACCTTC. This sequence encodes CASSSYTEANYGYTF.

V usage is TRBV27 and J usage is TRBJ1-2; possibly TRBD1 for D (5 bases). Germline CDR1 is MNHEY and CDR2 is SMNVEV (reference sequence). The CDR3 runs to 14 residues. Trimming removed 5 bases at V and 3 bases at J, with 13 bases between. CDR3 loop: CASSPGAGYYGYTF. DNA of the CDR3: TGTGCCAGCAGTCCCGGAGCAGGGTACTATGGCTACACCTTC.

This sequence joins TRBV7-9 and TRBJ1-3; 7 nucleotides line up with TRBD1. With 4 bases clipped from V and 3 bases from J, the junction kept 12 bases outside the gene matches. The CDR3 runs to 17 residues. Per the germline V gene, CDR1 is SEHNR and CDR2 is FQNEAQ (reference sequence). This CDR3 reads CASSSQGNRGRGNTIYF. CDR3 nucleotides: TGTGCCAGCAGCTCGCAAGGGAACAGGGGTCGTGGAAACACCATATATTTT.

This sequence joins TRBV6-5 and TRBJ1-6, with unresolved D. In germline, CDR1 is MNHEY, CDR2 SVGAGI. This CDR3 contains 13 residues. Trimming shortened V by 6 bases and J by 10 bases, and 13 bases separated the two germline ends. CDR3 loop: CASRGGPHSPLHF. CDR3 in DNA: TGTGCCAGCAGGGGAGGGCCCCACTCACCCCTCCACTTT.

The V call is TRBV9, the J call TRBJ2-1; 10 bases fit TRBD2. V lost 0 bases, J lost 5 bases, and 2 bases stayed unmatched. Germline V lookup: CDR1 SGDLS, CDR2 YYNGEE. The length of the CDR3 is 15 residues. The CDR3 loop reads CASSVASGGDNEQFF. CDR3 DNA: TGTGCCAGCAGCGTAGCTAGCGGGGGAGACAATGAGCAGTTCTTC.